The 6 T cell receptor beta chains given below trace back to one sample, sequenced in a study of Graves' ophthalmopathy and Graves' hyperthyroidism. Investigators amplified TCR beta CDR3 regions from RNA transcripts. HTBI primers were used in a first-round RT-PCR, which preceded a second-round multiplex PCR. TCRdb processed the multiplex PCR reads anew with MiXCR; each CDR3 protein has one entry. The sample includes about 400,000 distinct CDR3 sequences, roughly 14% of them seen just once. What was sequenced was peripheral blood. The receptor set was obtained from a young woman with stable Graves' hyperthyroidism.

This clonotype occurred many times. This chain joins TRBV6-5 and TRBJ2-7, with 9 bases that match TRBD2. This CDR3 region has 17 residues. The germline V gene has CDR1 MNHEY and CDR2 SVGAGI. J lost 6 bases, V lost 0 bases, and 12 bases had no gene match. The CDR3 loop reads CASSYSKFNSGGSEQYF. CDR3 coding DNA: TGTGCCAGCAGTTACTCGAAGTTCAATAGCGGGGGTTCCGAGCAGTACTTC.

The table lists this clonotype with many counts. The chain is built from TRBV19 and TRBJ2-2; 8 bases are a match to TRBD2. The germline V gene has CDR1 LNHDA and CDR2 SQIVND (reference sequence). The CDR3 has 13 amino acids. V lost 9 bases to trimming and J lost 9 bases; unmatched junction nucleotides: 9. For the CDR3, the DNA is TGTGCCAGCCGGGAGGGCGGTACTTGGGAGCTGTTTTTT. Translation gives CASREGGTWELFF.

This clonotype was seen at least ten times. The DNA for the CDR3 is TGTGCCAGCAGCGGACGGACAGGGGAACTTATACCCTATGGCTACACCTTC. Translated: CASSGRTGELIPYGYTF. This sequence joins TRBV9 and TRBJ1-2; 9 nucleotides match TRBD1. CDR1 SGDLS and CDR2 YYNGEE come from the germline V gene. Trimming removed 3 bases from V and 4 bases from J; junction bases left unmatched: 13. The CDR3 covers 17 residues.

This clonotype showed up many times. This chain joins TRBV29-1 and TRBJ1-1; TRBD1 agrees at 10 bases. The ends lost 6 bases at V and 10 bases at J; junction bases unmatched: 11. The CDR3 is made up of 13 amino acids. Germline V gives CDR1 SQVTM, CDR2 ANQGSEA. In nucleotides, the CDR3 is TGCAGCGTAAGCGGACAGGGGGAAAGTCTAGCTTTCTTT. The encoded protein is CSVSGQGESLAFF. Combining the CDR3 with reference TRBV29-1 and TRBJ1-1 gives the whole variable domain SAVISQKPSRDICQRGTSLTIQCQVDSQVTMMFWYRQQPGQSLTLIATANQGSEATYESGFVIDKFPISRPNLTFSTLTVSNMSPEDSSIYLCSVSGQGESLAFFGQGTRLTVV.

The genes are TRBV2 and TRBJ2-3, with TRBD2 identical over 8 bases. Germline V gives CDR1 SNHLY, CDR2 FYNNEI. V shed 4 bases and J 4 bases; nucleotides not matched to a gene: 10. This CDR3 has 16 amino acids. The CDR3 DNA is TGTGCCAGCAGTGGGGCTAGCGGGCAAAGGGCAGATACGCAGTATTTT. It is translated as CASSGASGQRADTQYF.

This clonotype was recorded many times. The rearrangement links TRBV7-2 to TRBJ1-2; D remains unclear. This CDR3 contains 9 residues. Germline CDR1 and CDR2: SGHTA and FQGNSA. V lost 8 bases, J lost 5 bases, and 3 bases lay in between. CDR3 nucleotide sequence: TGTGCCAGCCCGTATGGCTACACCTTC. Amino acids: CASPYGYTF.